This is a list of T cell receptor beta chains from one sample in a study of blood T cell repertoires in COVID-19. Some clones are missing from TCRdb's copy, which holds only in-frame ones; the method was immunoSEQ multiplex PCR. Of about 190,000 clones listed, approximately 86% were seen once; the top ten hold less than 1.5%. The sequenced sample was peripheral blood. Every receptor here comes from a man aged 30 to 39 with acute or convalescent COVID-19. Both conserved end residues are part of each CDR3. D genes are given only for firm matches. Expanded clones are given a class, and other clones once, few, many or no size at all.

d_gene,abundance,v_gene,j_gene,CDR3aa,CDR3nt
TRBD1,few,TRBV6-6,TRBJ1-2,CASSYVADRPGYTF,TGTGCCAGCAGCTATGTGGCGGACAGGCCTGGCTACACCTTC
.,.,TRBV4-1,TRBJ1-1,CASSQDWGEGGHTEAFF,TGCGCCAGCAGCCAAGATTGGGGGGAGGGCGGCCACACTGAAGCTTTCTTT
TRBD1,.,TRBV5-1,TRBJ1-1,CASSRPGQGMAAFF,TGCGCCAGCAGCCGACCCGGACAGGGGATGGCGGCTTTCTTT
.,.,TRBV2,TRBJ1-2,CASSVYRRDYGYTF,TGTGCCAGCAGTGTCTATCGCAGGGACTATGGCTACACCTTC
TRBD1,.,TRBV6-5,TRBJ2-1,CASSYHGTGKVNEQFF,TGTGCCAGCAGTTACCACGGGACAGGGAAGGTCAATGAGCAGTTCTTC
.,few,TRBV5-1,TRBJ1-2,CASSLETDLRGYTF,TGCGCCAGCAGCCTCGAGACAGACCTTCGGGGCTACACCTTC
TRBD1,.,TRBV5-4,TRBJ1-2,CASSSPGQPNYGYTF,TGTGCCAGCAGCTCTCCGGGACAGCCTAACTATGGCTACACCTTC
TRBD2,.,TRBV10-2,TRBJ2-7,CASRATSFGSYEQYF,TGCGCCAGCAGAGCGACTAGCTTTGGGTCCTACGAGCAGTACTTC
TRBD2,.,TRBV3-1/TRBV3-2,TRBJ2-1,CASRNYSGSQGGGEQFF,TGTGCCAGCAGAAATTATAGCGGGAGTCAGGGGGGTGGTGAGCAGTTCTTC
.,.,TRBV5-1,TRBJ2-1,CASRRLDSHNIAQFF,TGCGCCAGCAGGCGGCTGGACTCCCACAATATTGCGCAGTTCTTC
TRBD2,.,TRBV9,TRBJ2-3,CASSAFGSAGGSTDTQYF,TGTGCCAGCAGCGCCTTTGGCTCAGCGGGGGGGAGCACAGATACGCAGTATTTT
.,.,TRBV20-1,TRBJ1-4,CSVTANEKLFF,TGCAGTGTGACAGCTAATGAAAAACTGTTTTTT
TRBD2,.,TRBV28,TRBJ2-3,CASSLSTSGSDTQYF,TGTGCCAGCAGTTTGTCGACTAGCGGGAGTGATACGCAGTATTTT
.,.,TRBV18,TRBJ1-5,CASSEFFREDQPQHF,TGTGCCAGCTCAGAATTCTTCAGGGAGGATCAGCCCCAGCATTTT
.,.,TRBV4-2,TRBJ2-7,CASSQLREVYEQYF,TGTGCCAGCAGCCAACTGAGAGAGGTCTACGAGCAGTACTTC
TRBD2,.,TRBV20-1,TRBJ2-7,CSASGLAGSISYEQYF,TGCAGTGCTAGTGGACTAGCGGGGTCAATCTCCTACGAGCAGTACTTC
.,.,TRBV2,TRBJ1-1,CASKRGPGAEAFF,TGTGCCAGCAAGAGGGGCCCGGGGGCTGAAGCTTTCTTT
.,.,TRBV28,TRBJ2-1,CASSLAGISYNEQFF,TGTGCCAGCAGTTTGGCGGGGATCTCCTACAATGAGCAGTTCTTC
.,.,TRBV24-1,TRBJ1-5,CATSDPSAGPNQPQHF,TGTGCCACCAGTGACCCGTCGGCAGGGCCAAATCAGCCCCAGCATTTT
.,.,TRBV19,TRBJ2-5,CASSRQRGETQYF,TGTGCCAGTAGTCGTCAAAGGGGGGAGACCCAGTACTTC
TRBD1,.,TRBV30,TRBJ2-3,CAWRRWRGGGWDTQYF,TGTGCCTGGAGGAGGTGGCGAGGGGGCGGATGGGATACGCAGTATTTT
.,.,TRBV6-4,TRBJ1-1,CASPGGGGRTEAFF,TGTGCCAGCCCTGGGGGGGGAGGAAGAACTGAAGCTTTCTTT
TRBD1,.,TRBV2,TRBJ1-6,CASSDDRVVRSPLHF,TGTGCCAGCAGCGACGACAGGGTAGTGAGATCACCCCTCCACTTT
TRBD2,.,TRBV4-2,TRBJ2-3,CASSPLAGSTDTQYF,TGTGCCAGCAGCCCTCTAGCGGGAAGCACAGATACGCAGTATTTT
TRBD1,.,TRBV11-2,TRBJ2-5,CASSFSVTGEETQYF,TGTGCCAGCAGCTTTTCCGTGACAGGGGAAGAGACCCAGTACTTC
.,.,TRBV30,TRBJ1-4,CAWSTGGTNEKLFF,TGTGCCTGGAGTACAGGAGGGACTAATGAAAAACTGTTTTTT
.,.,TRBV28,TRBJ1-5,CASSSPLRTGLNQPQHF,TGTGCCAGCAGTTCCCCCTTACGAACAGGCCTCAATCAGCCCCAGCATTTT
TRBD1,.,TRBV18,TRBJ1-4,CASSPPGVVTGVNEKLFF,TGTGCCAGCTCACCACCGGGAGTAGTAACAGGGGTCAATGAAAAACTGTTTTTT
TRBD2,.,TRBV24-1,TRBJ2-1,CATSDQTSGREQFF,TGTGCCACCAGTGATCAGACTAGCGGGAGAGAGCAGTTCTTC
TRBD1,.,TRBV15,TRBJ2-7,CATSRGGQGSYEQYF,TGTGCCACCAGCAGAGGGGGACAGGGTTCCTACGAGCAGTACTTC
.,.,TRBV5-1,TRBJ2-7,CASSESWRSYEQYF,TGCGCCAGCAGCGAATCGTGGAGGTCCTACGAGCAGTACTTC
.,.,TRBV29-1,TRBJ2-7,CSVVSGVDEQYF,TGCAGCGTTGTTTCAGGGGTGGACGAGCAGTACTTC
TRBD1,.,TRBV30,TRBJ1-6,CAWRGVGRGPNSPLHF,TGTGCCTGGAGAGGGGTAGGCAGGGGGCCTAATTCACCCCTCCACTTT
TRBD1,.,TRBV5-5,TRBJ1-2,CASSLVDRATYGYTF,TGTGCCAGCAGCTTGGTAGACAGGGCAACCTATGGCTACACCTTC
.,.,TRBV10-1,TRBJ2-1,CASRPVFDEQFF,TGCGCCAGCAGGCCGGTTTTCGATGAGCAGTTCTTC
.,few,TRBV19,TRBJ1-2,CASTGGVYGYTF,TGTGCCAGTACGGGGGGAGTCTATGGCTACACCTTC
.,.,TRBV4-1,TRBJ1-4,CASSQATLTEQKLFF,TGCGCCAGCAGCCAAGCGACCTTGACAGAGCAAAAACTGTTTTTT
.,.,TRBV25-1,TRBJ2-7,CASSGAFYEQYF,TGTGCCAGCAGTGGTGCGTTCTACGAGCAGTACTTC
.,.,TRBV27,TRBJ2-4,CASTTYLLQAKNIQYF,TGTGCCAGCACTACCTACTTACTGCAAGCCAAAAACATTCAGTACTTC
TRBD1,few,TRBV30,TRBJ2-7,CAWKEQGSSYEQYF,TGTGCCTGGAAGGAACAGGGGAGCTCCTACGAGCAGTACTTC